This T cell receptor beta chain was captured by sequencing in a study of neurological immune-mediated disorders. Notes on the study in general: Phylogenetically, 18 of 34 multiple sclerosis patients' repertoires fell into one related-CDR3 cluster, a possible signature. Multiple sclerosis was found to have the least TCR clonal expansion, below healthy controls, and HTLV-1-associated myelopathy the most.

5'RACE employing 10-nucleotide random UMIs yielded the cDNA. TCRdb re-called the 5' RACE reads through MiXCR, storing one row per CDR3 protein. Of 55,000 to 75,000 distinct CDR3 sequences listed, around 2.3% were seen once; the top ten hold about 3%. Germline assignment: CDR1 SGHDN and CDR2 FVKESK. The CDR3 sequence is 16 residues long. The V segment lost 0 bases and the J segment 7 bases; nucleotides outside the gene matches: 5. This clonotype has ten or more counts. As yet, its antigen is unknown. 2 million unsorted PBMCs were stored in RNAlater at -80 °C before RNA extraction. This chain connects TRBV14 to TRBJ2-1; 11 nucleotides align to TRBD2. This receptor was identified in a man aged 45-65 years with multiple sclerosis. The sample taken for sequencing was PBMCs. This chain's CDR3 is CASSQEFLAGGNEQFF. CDR3 DNA sequence: TGTGCCAGCAGCCAAGAATTTCTAGCGGGGGGAAATGAGCAGTTCTTC.